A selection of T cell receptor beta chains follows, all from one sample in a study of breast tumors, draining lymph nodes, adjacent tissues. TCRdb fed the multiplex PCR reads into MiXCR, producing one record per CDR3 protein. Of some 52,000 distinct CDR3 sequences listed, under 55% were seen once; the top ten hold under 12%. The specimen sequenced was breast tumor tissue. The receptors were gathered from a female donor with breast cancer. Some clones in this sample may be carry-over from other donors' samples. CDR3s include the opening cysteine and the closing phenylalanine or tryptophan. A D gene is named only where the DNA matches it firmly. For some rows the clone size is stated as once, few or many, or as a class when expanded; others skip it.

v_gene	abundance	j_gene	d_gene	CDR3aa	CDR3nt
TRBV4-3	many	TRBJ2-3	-	CASSQQMVDTDTQYF	TGCGCCAGCAGCCAACAAATGGTTGACACAGATACGCAGTATTTT
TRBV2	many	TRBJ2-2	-	CASSEALHSLRNTGELFF	TGTGCCAGCAGTGAAGCGCTTCACTCCTTGAGGAACACCGGGGAGCTGTTTTTT
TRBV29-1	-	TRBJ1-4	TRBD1	CSVGEGQGLNEKLFF	TGCAGCGTTGGGGAGGGACAGGGCCTTAATGAAAAACTGTTTTTT
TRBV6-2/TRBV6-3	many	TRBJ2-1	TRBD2	CASSYSPDLAGGISSYNEQFF	TGTGCCAGCAGTTACTCACCCGATCTAGCGGGAGGTATAAGCTCCTACAATGAGCAGTTCTTC
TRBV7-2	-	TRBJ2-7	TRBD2	CASSPNIAGGPGNEQYF	TGTGCCAGCAGCCCCAACATAGCGGGAGGGCCGGGAAACGAGCAGTACTTC
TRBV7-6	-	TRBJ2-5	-	CASSFYQETQYF	TGTGCCAGCAGCTTCTATCAAGAGACCCAGTACTTC
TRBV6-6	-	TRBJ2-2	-	CASSHLSAGELFF	TGTGCCAGCAGTCACTTGTCGGCCGGGGAGCTGTTTTTT
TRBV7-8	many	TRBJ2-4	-	CASSLVGTVAKNIQYF	TGTGCCAGCAGCTTAGTTGGGACCGTGGCCAAAAACATTCAGTACTTC
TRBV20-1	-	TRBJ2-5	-	CSARRNRETQYF	TGCAGTGCTAGGAGGAATCGGGAGACCCAGTACTTC
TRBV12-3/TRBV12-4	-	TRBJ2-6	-	CASSFRTGSGANVLTF	TGTGCCAGCAGTTTCAGGACGGGTTCTGGGGCCAACGTCCTGACTTTC
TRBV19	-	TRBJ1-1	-	CASSMIRGGRTANTEAFF	TGTGCCAGTAGTATGATTCGGGGTGGGAGGACAGCGAACACTGAAGCTTTCTTT
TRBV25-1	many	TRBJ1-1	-	CASGGEGGSEAFF	TGTGCCAGCGGGGGGGAGGGGGGCTCTGAAGCTTTCTTT
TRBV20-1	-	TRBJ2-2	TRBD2	CSARVQLAGSAELFF	TGCAGTGCTAGAGTTCAACTAGCGGGATCGGCGGAGCTGTTTTTT
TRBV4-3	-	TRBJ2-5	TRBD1	CASSQEGQGAWETQYF	TGCGCCAGCAGCCAAGAGGGACAGGGGGCTTGGGAGACCCAGTACTTC
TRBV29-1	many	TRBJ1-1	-	CRVGRDEAFF	TGCAGGGTGGGGCGGGATGAAGCTTTCTTT
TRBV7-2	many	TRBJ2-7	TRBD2	CASSLVGLAGVMTYEQYF	TGTGCCAGCAGCTTAGTGGGACTAGCGGGAGTTATGACCTACGAGCAGTACTTC
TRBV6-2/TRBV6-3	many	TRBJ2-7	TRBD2	CASSQHPLAGGLSYEQYF	TGTGCCAGCAGTCAACACCCACTAGCGGGAGGCCTTTCCTACGAGCAGTACTTC
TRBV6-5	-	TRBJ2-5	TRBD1	CASSPRDRVETQYF	TGTGCCAGCAGCCCCCGGGACAGGGTAGAGACCCAGTACTTC
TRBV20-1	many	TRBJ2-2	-	CSAHGLLANTGELFF	TGCAGTGCTCACGGCTTACTCGCGAACACCGGGGAGCTGTTTTTT
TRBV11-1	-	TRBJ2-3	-	CASSFDRAVTQYF	TGTGCCAGCAGCTTCGACCGAGCCGTTACGCAGTATTTT
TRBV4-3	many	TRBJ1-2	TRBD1	CASSPRGLDYGYTF	TGCGCCAGCAGCCCCAGGGGGCTCGACTATGGCTACACCTTC
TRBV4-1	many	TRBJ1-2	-	CASSQEGGNYGYTF	TGCGCCAGCAGCCAAGAGGGCGGAAACTATGGCTACACCTTC
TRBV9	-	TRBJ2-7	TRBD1	CASSVGQGTNEQYF	TGTGCCAGCAGCGTAGGACAGGGTACCAACGAGCAGTACTTC
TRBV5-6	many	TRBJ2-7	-	CASSLGDTIYEQYF	TGTGCCAGCAGCTTAGGAGACACTATCTACGAGCAGTACTTC
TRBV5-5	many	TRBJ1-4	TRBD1	CASSPTGGNEKLFF	TGTGCCAGCAGCCCGACAGGGGGAAATGAAAAACTGTTTTTT
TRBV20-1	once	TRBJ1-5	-	CSAKLGGSGNQPQHF	TGCAGTGCTAAGCTCGGGGGATCAGGCAATCAGCCCCAGCATTTT
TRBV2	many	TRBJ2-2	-	CASSVLWGNTGELFF	TGTGCCAGCAGTGTACTTTGGGGGAACACCGGGGAGCTGTTTTTT
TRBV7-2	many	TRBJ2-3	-	CASSLPLGSQYF	TGTGCCAGCAGCCTACCCTTGGGATCGCAGTATTTT
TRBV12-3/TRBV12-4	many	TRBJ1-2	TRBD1	CASSGTAVNYGYTF	TGTGCCAGCAGCGGGACAGCGGTTAACTATGGCTACACCTTC
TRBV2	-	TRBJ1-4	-	CASSQDSNGEKLFF	TGTGCCAGCAGTCAGGACAGTAATGGTGAAAAACTGTTTTTT
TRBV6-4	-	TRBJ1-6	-	CASSGQRSPLHF	TGTGCCAGCAGTGGACAGCGTTCACCCCTCCACTTT
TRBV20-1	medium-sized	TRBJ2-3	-	CSPALQDTQYF	TGCAGTCCAGCACTTCAAGATACGCAGTATTTT
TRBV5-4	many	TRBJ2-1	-	CASSRDYNEQFF	TGTGCCAGCAGCCGGGACTACAATGAGCAGTTCTTC
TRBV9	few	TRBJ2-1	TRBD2	CASSGGTSGLTDTQFF	TGTGCCAGCAGCGGTGGGACTAGCGGTTTAACAGATACGCAGTTCTTC
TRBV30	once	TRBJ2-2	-	CAWSVLEAEEPFF	TGTGCCTGGAGTGTACTGGAAGCCGAGGAGCCGTTTTTT
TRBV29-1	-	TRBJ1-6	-	CSFDITNSPLHF	TGCAGCTTCGACATAACTAATTCACCCCTCCACTTT
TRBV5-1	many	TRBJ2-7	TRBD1	CASTATGTGIYEQYF	TGCGCCAGCACAGCAACCGGGACAGGGATCTACGAGCAGTACTTC
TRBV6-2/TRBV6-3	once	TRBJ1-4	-	CASSYPSVRGEKLFF	TGTGCCAGCAGTTACCCCTCTGTAAGGGGTGAAAAACTGTTTTTT
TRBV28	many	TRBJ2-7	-	CASSLSGRGGLGEQYF	TGTGCCAGCAGTTTATCGGGGCGTGGGGGGCTGGGGGAGCAGTACTTC
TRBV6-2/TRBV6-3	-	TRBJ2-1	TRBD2	CAIKPGGPGNEQFF	TGTGCCATAAAACCGGGAGGGCCGGGTAATGAGCAGTTCTTC
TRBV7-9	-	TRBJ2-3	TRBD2	CASSLALAGGTQYF	TGTGCCAGCAGCTTAGCACTAGCGGGCGGTACGCAGTATTTT
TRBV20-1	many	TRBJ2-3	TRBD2	CSAPRTSGSWGDTQYF	TGCAGTGCTCCCCGGACTAGCGGGAGTTGGGGGGATACGCAGTATTTT
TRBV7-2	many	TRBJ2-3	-	CASSLLRAMGVIADTQYF	TGTGCCAGCAGCTTATTGCGGGCTATGGGGGTAATCGCAGATACGCAGTATTTT
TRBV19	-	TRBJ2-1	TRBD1	CASSIEQGKSYNEQFF	TGTGCCAGTAGTATAGAACAGGGGAAATCCTACAATGAGCAGTTCTTC
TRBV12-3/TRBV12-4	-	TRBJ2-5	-	CASSLYSGTQETQYF	TGTGCCAGCAGTTTGTACAGCGGAACCCAAGAGACCCAGTACTTC
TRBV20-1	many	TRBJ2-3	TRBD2	CSAILRLAGGDTQYF	TGCAGTGCTATCCTACGATTAGCGGGAGGAGATACGCAGTATTTT
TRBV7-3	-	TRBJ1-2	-	CASSLTGGYGYTF	TGTGCCAGCAGCTTAACAGGGGGCTATGGCTACACCTTC
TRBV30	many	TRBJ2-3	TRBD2	CAWSVGLAGADTQYF	TGTGCCTGGAGTGTGGGGCTAGCGGGGGCAGATACGCAGTATTTT
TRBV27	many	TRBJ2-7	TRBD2	CASSLSDVGSGSRYEQYF	TGTGCCAGCAGTTTATCTGATGTGGGGAGCGGGAGTAGATACGAGCAGTACTTC
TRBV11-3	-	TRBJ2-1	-	CASSLGGAGEDNQQFF	TGTGCCAGCAGCTTAGGCGGGGCAGGGGAGGACAATCAGCAGTTCTTC
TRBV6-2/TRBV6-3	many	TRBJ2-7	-	CASSYYGEQYF	TGTGCCAGCAGTTACTACGGGGAGCAGTACTTC
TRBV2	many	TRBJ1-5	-	CASSTEQDQPQHF	TGTGCCAGCAGTACGGAGCAGGATCAGCCCCAGCATTTT
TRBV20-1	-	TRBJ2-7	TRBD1	CSPGQGSYEQYF	TGCAGTCCGGGACAGGGATCCTACGAGCAGTACTTC